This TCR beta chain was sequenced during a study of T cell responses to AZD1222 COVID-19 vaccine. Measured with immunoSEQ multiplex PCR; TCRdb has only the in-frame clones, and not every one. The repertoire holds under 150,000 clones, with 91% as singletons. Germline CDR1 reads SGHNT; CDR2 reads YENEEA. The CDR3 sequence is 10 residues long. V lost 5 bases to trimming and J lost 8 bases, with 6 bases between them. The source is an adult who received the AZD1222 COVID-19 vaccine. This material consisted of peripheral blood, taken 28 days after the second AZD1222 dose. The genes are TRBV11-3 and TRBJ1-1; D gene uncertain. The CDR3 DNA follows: TGTGCCAGCAGCCAAACGGAAGCTTTCTTT. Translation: CASSQTEAFF.